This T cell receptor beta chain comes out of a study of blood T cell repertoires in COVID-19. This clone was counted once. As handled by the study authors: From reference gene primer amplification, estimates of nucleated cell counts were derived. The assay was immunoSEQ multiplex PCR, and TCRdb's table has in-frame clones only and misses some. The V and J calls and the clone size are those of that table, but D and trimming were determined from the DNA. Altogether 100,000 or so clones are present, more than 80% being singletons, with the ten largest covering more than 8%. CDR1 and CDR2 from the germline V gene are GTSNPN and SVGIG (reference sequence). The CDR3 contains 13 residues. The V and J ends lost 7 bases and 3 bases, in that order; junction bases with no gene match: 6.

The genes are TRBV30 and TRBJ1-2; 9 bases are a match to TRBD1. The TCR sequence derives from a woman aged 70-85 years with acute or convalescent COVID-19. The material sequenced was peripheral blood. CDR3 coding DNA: TGTGCCTTCCACAGGGGGCCTGACTATGGCTACACCTTC. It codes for CAFHRGPDYGYTF.